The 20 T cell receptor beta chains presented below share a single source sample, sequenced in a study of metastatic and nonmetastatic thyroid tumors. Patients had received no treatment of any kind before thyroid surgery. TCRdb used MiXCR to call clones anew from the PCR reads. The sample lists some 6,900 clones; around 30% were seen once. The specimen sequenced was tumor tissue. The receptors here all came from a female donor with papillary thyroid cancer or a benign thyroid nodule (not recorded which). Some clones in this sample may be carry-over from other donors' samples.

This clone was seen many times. The CDR3 loop is CAWSASGTRGGGGTDTQYF. The DNA for the CDR3 is TGTGCCTGGAGTGCCTCCGGGACTAGGGGGGGGGGAGGCACAGATACGCAGTATTTT. The gene calls are TRBV30 and TRBJ2-3, with 8 bases identical to TRBD2. The CDR3 consists of 19 residues. Trimming took 1 base from V and 1 from J; bases not matched to a gene: 16. Germline CDR1 and CDR2: GTSNPN and SVGIG (reference sequence).

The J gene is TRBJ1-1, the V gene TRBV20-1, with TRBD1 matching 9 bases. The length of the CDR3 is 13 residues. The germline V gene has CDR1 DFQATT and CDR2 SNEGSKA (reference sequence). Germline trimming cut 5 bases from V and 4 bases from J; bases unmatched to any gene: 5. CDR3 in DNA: TGCAGTGCTGACCCGGGACAGGGCACTGAAGCTTTCTTT. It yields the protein CSADPGQGTEAFF.

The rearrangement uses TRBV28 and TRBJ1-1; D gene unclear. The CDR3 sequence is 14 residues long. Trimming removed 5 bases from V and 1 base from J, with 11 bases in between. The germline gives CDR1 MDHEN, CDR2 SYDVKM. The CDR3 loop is CASSTALPNTEAFF. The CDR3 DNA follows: TGTGCCAGCAGTACAGCGTTACCGAACACTGAAGCTTTCTTT.

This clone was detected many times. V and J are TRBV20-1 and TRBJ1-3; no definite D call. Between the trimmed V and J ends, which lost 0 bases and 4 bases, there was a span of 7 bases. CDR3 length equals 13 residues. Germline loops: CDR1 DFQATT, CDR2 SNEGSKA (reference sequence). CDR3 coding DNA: TGCAGTGCTAGAGACCCGGACGGAAACACCATATATTTT. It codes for CSARDPDGNTIYF.

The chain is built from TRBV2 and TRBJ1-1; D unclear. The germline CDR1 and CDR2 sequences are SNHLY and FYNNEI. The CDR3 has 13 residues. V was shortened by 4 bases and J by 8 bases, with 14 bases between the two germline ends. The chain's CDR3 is CASSVIVVAEAFF. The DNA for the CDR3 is TGTGCCAGCAGTGTTATTGTGGTCGCGGAAGCTTTCTTT.

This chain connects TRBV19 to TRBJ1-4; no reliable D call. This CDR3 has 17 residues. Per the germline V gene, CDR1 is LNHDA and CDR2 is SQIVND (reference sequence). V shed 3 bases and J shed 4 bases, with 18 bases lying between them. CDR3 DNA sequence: TGTGCCAGTAGTATCGGTAGGATCGGTCCGAGTAATGAAAAACTGTTTTTT. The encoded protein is CASSIGRIGPSNEKLFF.

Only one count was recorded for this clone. The CDR3, as DNA: TGCAGTGCTAGAGATAGCGGGAGGAGCACAGATACGCAGTATTTT. Its translation: CSARDSGRSTDTQYF. The chain combines TRBV20-1 with TRBJ2-3, with TRBD2 matching 10 bases. The CDR3 runs to 15 residues. Losses at the gene ends were 0 bases for V and 0 bases for J; bases not matched to a gene: 0. The germline V gene has CDR1 DFQATT and CDR2 SNEGSKA (reference sequence).

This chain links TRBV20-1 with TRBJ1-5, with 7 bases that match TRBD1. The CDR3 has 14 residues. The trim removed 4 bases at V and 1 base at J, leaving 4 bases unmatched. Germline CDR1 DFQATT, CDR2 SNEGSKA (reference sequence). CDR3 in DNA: TGCAGTGCTAAGAGCAGGGGGAGCAATCAGCCCCAGCATTTT. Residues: CSAKSRGSNQPQHF.

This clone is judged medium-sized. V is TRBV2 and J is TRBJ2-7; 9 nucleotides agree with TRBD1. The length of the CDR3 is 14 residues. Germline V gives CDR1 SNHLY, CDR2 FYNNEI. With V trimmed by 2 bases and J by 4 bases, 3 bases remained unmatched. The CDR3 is CASSERQGGYEQYF. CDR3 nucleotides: TGTGCCAGCAGTGAAAGACAGGGGGGATACGAGCAGTACTTC.

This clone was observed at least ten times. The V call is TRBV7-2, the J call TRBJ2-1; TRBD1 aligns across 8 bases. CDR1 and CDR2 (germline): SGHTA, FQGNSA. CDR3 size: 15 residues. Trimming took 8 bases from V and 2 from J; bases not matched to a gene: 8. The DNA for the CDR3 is TGTGCCAGCCTATTCGGGACAGGAGCCTACAATGAGCAGTTCTTC. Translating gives CASLFGTGAYNEQFF. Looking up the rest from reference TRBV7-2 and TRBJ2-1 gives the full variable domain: GAGVSQSPSNKVTEKGKDVELRCDPISGHTALYWYRQSLGQGLEFLIYFQGNSAPDKSGLPSDRFSAERTGGSVSTLTIQRTQQEDSAVYLCASLFGTGAYNEQFFGPGTRLTVL.

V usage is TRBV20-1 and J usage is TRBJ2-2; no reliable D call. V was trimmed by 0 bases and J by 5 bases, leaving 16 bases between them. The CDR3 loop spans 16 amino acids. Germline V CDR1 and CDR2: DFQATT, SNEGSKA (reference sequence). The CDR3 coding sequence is TGCAGTGCTAGAGATTTCGGCAGACCAGAGACCGGGGAGCTGTTTTTT. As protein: CSARDFGRPETGELFF.

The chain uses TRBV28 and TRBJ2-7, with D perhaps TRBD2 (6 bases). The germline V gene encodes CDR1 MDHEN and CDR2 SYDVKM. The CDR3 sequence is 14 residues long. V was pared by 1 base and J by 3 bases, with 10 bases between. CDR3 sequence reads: CASSLFGGGYEQYF. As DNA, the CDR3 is TGTGCCAGCAGTTTATTTGGGGGAGGCTACGAGCAGTACTTC.

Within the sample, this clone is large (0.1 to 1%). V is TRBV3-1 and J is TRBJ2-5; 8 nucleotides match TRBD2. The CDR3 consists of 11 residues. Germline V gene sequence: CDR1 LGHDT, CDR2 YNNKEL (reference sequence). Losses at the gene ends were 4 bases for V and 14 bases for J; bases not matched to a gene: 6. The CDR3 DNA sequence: TGTGCCAGCAGCCGACCGGGACTAGTTTACTTC. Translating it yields CASSRPGLVYF.

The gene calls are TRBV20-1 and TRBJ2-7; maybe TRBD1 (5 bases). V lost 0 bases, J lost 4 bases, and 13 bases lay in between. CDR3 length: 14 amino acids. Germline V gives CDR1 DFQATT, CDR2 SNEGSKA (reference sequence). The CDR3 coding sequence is TGCAGTGCTAGAGATTCAGGGTTAGTTTACGAGCAGTACTTC. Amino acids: CSARDSGLVYEQYF.

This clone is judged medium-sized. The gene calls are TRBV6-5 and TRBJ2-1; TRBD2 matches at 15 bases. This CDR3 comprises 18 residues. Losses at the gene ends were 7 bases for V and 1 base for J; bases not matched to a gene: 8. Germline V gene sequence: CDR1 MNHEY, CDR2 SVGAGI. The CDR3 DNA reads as TGTGCCAGCATCCCCGGGACTAGCGGGGGGTTATCCTACAATGAGCAGTTCTTC. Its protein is CASIPGTSGGLSYNEQFF.

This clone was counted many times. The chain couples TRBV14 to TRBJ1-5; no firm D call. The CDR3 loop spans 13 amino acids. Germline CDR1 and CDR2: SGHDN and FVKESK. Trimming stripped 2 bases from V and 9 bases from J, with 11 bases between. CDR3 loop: CASSQSSVGPQHF. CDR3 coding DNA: TGTGCCAGCAGCCAATCCTCGGTTGGGCCCCAGCATTTT.

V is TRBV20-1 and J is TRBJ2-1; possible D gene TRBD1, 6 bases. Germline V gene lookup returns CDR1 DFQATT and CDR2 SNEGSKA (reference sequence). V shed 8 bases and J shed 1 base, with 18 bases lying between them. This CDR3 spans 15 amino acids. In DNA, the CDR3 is TGCAGTTCTGTACAGGGTAGCTTGTCCTACAATGAGCAGTTCTTC. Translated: CSSVQGSLSYNEQFF.

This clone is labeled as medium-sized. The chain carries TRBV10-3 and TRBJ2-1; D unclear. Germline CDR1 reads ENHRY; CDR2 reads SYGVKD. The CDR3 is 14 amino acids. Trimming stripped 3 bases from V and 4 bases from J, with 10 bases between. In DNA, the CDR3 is TGTGCCATCAGTGATTGGGCGGAGTACAATGAGCAGTTCTTC. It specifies CAISDWAEYNEQFF.

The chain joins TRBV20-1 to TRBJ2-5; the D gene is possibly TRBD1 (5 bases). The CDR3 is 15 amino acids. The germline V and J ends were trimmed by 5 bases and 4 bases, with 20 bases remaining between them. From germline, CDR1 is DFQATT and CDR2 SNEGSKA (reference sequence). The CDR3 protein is CSAPSSKGLGETQYF. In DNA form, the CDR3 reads TGCAGTGCTCCGTCCTCCAAGGGGTTAGGAGAGACCCAGTACTTC.

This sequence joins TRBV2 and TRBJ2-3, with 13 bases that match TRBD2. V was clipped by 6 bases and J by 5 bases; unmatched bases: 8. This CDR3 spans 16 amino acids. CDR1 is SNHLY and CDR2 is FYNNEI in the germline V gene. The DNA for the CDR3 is TGTGCCAGCAGCCGAACTAGCGGGGGGGCAGGAGATACGCAGTATTTT. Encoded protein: CASSRTSGGAGDTQYF. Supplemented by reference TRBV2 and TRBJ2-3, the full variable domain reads EPEVTQTPSHQVTQMGQEVILRCVPISNHLYFYWYRQILGQKVEFLVSFYNNEISEKSEIFDDQFSVERPDGSNFTLKIRSTKLEDSAMYFCASSRTSGGAGDTQYFGPGTRLTVL.